A single sample is the source of the 10 T cell receptor beta chains below, sequenced in a study of blood T cell repertoires in COVID-19. The repertoire was sequenced with immunoSEQ multiplex PCR; TCRdb's copy has only in-frame clones and lacks some. This sample has 140,000 to 150,000 clones, with 81% found just once. Sequencing was done on a sample of peripheral blood. The receptor source for this set is a human donor with acute or convalescent COVID-19. The donor label of this sample is uncertain.

The chain combines TRBV12-5 with TRBJ2-6; 7 bases fit TRBD1. The V segment lost 5 bases and the J segment 0 bases; nucleotides outside the gene matches: 16. This CDR3 has 20 residues. Germline-derived CDR1 and CDR2 are LGHNT and FRNRAP. The CDR3 region has the DNA TGTGCTAGTGGTCCCCCCGGACAGGCCCTCGCCCTCTCTGGGGCCAACGTCCTGACTTTC. As protein: CASGPPGQALALSGANVLTF.

This chain connects TRBV7-9 to TRBJ2-7, with D possibly matching TRBD2 (7 bases). V gave up 2 bases and J gave up 2 bases, with 13 bases separating them. Germline CDR1 and CDR2: SEHNR and FQNEAQ (reference sequence). The CDR3 is made up of 15 amino acids. The CDR3 DNA reads as TGTGCCAGCAGCTTACCCGGGGGGCCCGCCTACGAGCAGTACTTC. This gives the protein CASSLPGGPAYEQYF.

The V gene is TRBV5-1, the J gene TRBJ2-6; TRBD1 matches at 7 bases. Germline V gives CDR1 SGHRS, CDR2 YFSETQ. Trimming at V came to 6 bases and at J to 2 bases, leaving 8 bases not matched to a gene. The CDR3 spans 16 residues. CDR3 amino acids: CASKPTGTPGANVLTF. For the CDR3, the DNA is TGCGCCAGCAAACCGACAGGGACCCCTGGGGCCAACGTCCTGACTTTC.

The rearrangement uses TRBV5-1 and TRBJ2-7; 10 bases fit TRBD1. With 2 bases clipped from V and 4 bases from J, the junction kept 3 bases outside the gene matches. This CDR3 is 14 amino acids long. The germline V gene has CDR1 SGHRS and CDR2 YFSETQ. CDR3 sequence reads: CASSLGQGDYEQYF. CDR3 nucleotides: TGCGCCAGCAGCTTAGGACAGGGGGATTACGAGCAGTACTTC.

This chain links TRBV20-1 with TRBJ1-1; D is uncertain. Trimming stripped 6 bases from V and 0 bases from J, with 5 bases between. The CDR3 is 11 amino acids. CDR1 and CDR2 from the germline V gene are DFQATT and SNEGSKA (reference sequence). This chain's CDR3 is CSAYLNTEAFF. CDR3 sequence (DNA): TGCAGTGCCTACTTGAACACTGAAGCTTTCTTT.

The V and J genes are TRBV3-1 (or the pseudogene TRBV3-2) and TRBJ1-2, with D possibly TRBD1 on 6 matching bases. The CDR3 is 15 residues long. Trimming removed 3 bases at V and 4 bases at J, with 15 bases between. Germline CDR1 reads LGHDT; CDR2 reads YNNKEL (reference sequence). The DNA of the CDR3 is TGTGCCAGCAGCCAGGGTCTTACAGGGTCCTATGGCTACACCTTC. As protein: CASSQGLTGSYGYTF.

This clone was detected a few times. J is TRBJ1-1 and V is TRBV9, with TRBD1 matching over 8 bases. Germline V gene lookup returns CDR1 SGDLS and CDR2 YYNGEE. V shed 3 bases, J shed 1 base, and the junction held 5 bases outside the gene matches. This CDR3 comprises 15 residues. The CDR3 DNA reads TGTGCCAGCAGCGACTCAGGGGGCTCGAACACTGAAGCTTTCTTT. Amino acids: CASSDSGGSNTEAFF. Complete variable domain (other parts from reference TRBV9 and TRBJ1-1): DSGVTQTPKHLITATGQRVTLRCSPRSGDLSVYWYQQSLDQGLQFLIQYYNGEERAKGNILERFSAQQFPDLHSELNLSSLELGDSALYFCASSDSGGSNTEAFFGQGTRLTVV.

In this sample, this clone turned up once. DNA for the CDR3: TGTGCCAGCAGCCCGACAGGGTCGAGCACCGGGGAGCTGTTTTTT. Its translation is CASSPTGSSTGELFF. The V gene is TRBV7-3, the J gene TRBJ2-2, with TRBD1 matching 7 bases. CDR3 length: 15 residues. V shed 5 bases, J shed 4 bases, and the junction held 7 bases outside the gene matches. The germline V gene encodes CDR1 SGHTA and CDR2 FQGTGA. The variable domain in full, completed from reference TRBV7-3 and TRBJ2-2, reads GAGVSQTPSNKVTEKGKYVELRCDPISGHTALYWYRQSLGQGPEFLIYFQGTGAADDSGLPNDRFFAVRPEGSVSTLKIQRTERGDSAVYLCASSPTGSSTGELFFGEGSRLTVL.

The chain carries TRBV6-1 and TRBJ1-2, with D hard to call. This CDR3 has 15 amino acids. Germline CDR1 MNHNS, CDR2 SASEGT. The V gene lost 0 bases and the J gene lost 4 bases, with 12 bases spanning the gap. The CDR3 spells CASSEAEASLYGYTF. The CDR3 nucleotides read TGTGCCAGCAGTGAAGCAGAGGCATCCCTCTATGGCTACACCTTC.

This chain uses TRBV19 with TRBJ1-5; no definite D call. The CDR3 runs 14 residues. Germline CDR1 reads LNHDA; CDR2 reads SQIVND (reference sequence). Trimming removed 0 bases from V and 7 bases from J, with 10 bases in between. The CDR3 region is CASSIETGWQPQHF. Here the CDR3 DNA reads TGTGCCAGTAGTATAGAAACTGGTTGGCAGCCCCAGCATTTT.